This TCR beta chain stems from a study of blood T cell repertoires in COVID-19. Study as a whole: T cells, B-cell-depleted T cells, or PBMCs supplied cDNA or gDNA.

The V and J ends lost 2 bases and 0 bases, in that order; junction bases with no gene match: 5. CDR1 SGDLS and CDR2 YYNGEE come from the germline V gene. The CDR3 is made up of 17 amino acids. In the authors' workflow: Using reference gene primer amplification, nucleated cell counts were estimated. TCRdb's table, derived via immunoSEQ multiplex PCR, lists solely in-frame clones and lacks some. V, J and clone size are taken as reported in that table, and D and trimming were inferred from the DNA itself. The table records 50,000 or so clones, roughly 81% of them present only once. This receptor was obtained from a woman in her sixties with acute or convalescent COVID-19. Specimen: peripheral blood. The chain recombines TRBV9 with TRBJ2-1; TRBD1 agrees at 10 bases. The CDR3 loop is CASSVGQGGISYNEQFF. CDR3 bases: TGTGCCAGCAGCGTCGGACAGGGGGGGATCTCCTACAATGAGCAGTTCTTC.